This T cell receptor (beta chain) was sequenced in a study of blood T cell repertoires in COVID-19. Study as a whole: From the United States, Italy and Spain came samples of acute and convalescent COVID-19. Sources were T cells, B-cell-depleted T cells, or PBMCs; the material itself was cDNA or gDNA.

This clone was detected only a few times. This CDR3 has 16 residues. CDR1 and CDR2 (germline): LNHDA, SQIVND (reference sequence). V dropped 9 bases and J dropped 2; count of bases not matched to a gene: 14. The study assigned cohorts using participant-reported clinical history. Data came from immunoSEQ multiplex PCR; TCRdb stores just in-frame clones and leaves some out. The sample includes approximately 310,000 clones, about 85% of them seen just once. Sequences were obtained from PBMCs or T cells enriched from blood (not recorded which). This TCR was sampled from a woman aged 30 to 39 who had been exposed to COVID-19. This rearrangement joins TRBV19 to TRBJ2-3; 7 bases map to TRBD1. CDR3 region: CASRSTTRGPTDTQYF. DNA for the CDR3: TGTGCCAGCAGATCTACGACAAGGGGGCCCACAGATACGCAGTATTTT.